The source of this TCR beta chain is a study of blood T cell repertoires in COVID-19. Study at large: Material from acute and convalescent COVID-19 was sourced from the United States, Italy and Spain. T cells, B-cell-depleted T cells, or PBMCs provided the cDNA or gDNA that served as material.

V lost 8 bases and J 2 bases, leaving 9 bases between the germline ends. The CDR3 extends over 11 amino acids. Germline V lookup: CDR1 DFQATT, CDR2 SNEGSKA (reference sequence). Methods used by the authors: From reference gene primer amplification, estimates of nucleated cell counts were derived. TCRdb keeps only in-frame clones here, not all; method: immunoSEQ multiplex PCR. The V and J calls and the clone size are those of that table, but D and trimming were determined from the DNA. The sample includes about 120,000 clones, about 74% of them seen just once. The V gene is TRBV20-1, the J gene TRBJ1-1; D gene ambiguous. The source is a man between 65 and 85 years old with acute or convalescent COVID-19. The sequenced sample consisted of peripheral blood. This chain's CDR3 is CSSTPNTEAFF. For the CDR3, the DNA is TGCAGTTCGACACCAAACACTGAAGCTTTCTTT.